The clone carrying this T cell receptor beta chain appeared once. Its antigen is not known. The donors were adults (healthy and HIV-negative) with no recent acute infections or vaccinations. This entry belongs to a study of shared clonotypes between healthy human individuals. Study-wide points: Estimated richness values were generally larger in naive subsets than in memory subsets.

Approximately 210 ng DNA, 25,000 to 30,000 T cell genomes, went into each sorted-subset replicate PCR. Here immunoSEQ multiplex PCR was the method, and the copy in TCRdb shows in-frame clones only, minus some. The table lists approximately 88,000 clones, approximately 75% of them singletons, with around half in the top ten. The sequence was collected from a man aged 25-45 years in good health. Sequencing used memory CD8+ T cells sorted from blood. The subset was: CD45RO+ cells pooled with CCR7-negative TemRA cells.

The CDR3 coding sequence is TGTGCCAGCAGTAAGACAGGGAACACCGGGGAGCTGTTTTTT. Its protein is CASSKTGNTGELFF. V is TRBV13 and J is TRBJ2-2; possible D gene TRBD1, 6 bases. CDR1 PRHDT and CDR2 FYEKMQ come from the germline V gene (reference sequence). The V and J ends lost 6 bases and 1 base respectively, with 9 bases between them. CDR3 length equals 14 residues.